This paragraph reports one T cell receptor beta chain. The sample has other DNA sequences that encode this CDR3 too. These data are taken from a study of shared clonotypes between healthy human individuals. Losses at the gene ends were 6 bases for V and 5 bases for J; bases not matched to a gene: 3. There are 13 residues in the CDR3. In germline, CDR1 is MNHEY, CDR2 SVGAGI. Data came from immunoSEQ multiplex PCR; TCRdb stores just in-frame clones and leaves some out. This sample carries 2 million to 2.5 million clones, under 95% of them seen once, and the ten largest clones take approximately 0.4%. This clonotype originated in a man between 18 and 29 years old in good health. Some clones in this sample may be carry-over from other donors' samples. The chain couples TRBV6-5 to TRBJ2-5, with TRBD1 identical over 10 bases. Sequencing used naive CD4+ T cells from PBMCs. Subset here: CD45RA+ positively selected. The CDR3 nucleotides read TGTGCCAGCAGAAGGACAGGGGGGGAGACCCAGTACTTC. Translating it yields CASRRTGGETQYF.